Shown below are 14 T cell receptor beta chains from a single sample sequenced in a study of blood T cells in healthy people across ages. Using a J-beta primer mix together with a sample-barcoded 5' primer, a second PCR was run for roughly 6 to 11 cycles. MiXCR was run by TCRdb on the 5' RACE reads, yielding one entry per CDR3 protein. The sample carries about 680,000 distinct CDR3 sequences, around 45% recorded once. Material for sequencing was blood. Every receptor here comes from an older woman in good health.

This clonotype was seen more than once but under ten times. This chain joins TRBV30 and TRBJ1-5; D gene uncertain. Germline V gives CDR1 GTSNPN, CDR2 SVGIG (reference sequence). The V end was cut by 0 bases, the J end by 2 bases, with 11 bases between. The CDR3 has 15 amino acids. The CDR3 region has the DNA TGTGCCTGGAGTGTTAACAGCGACCGCAATCAGCCCCAGCATTTT. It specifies CAWSVNSDRNQPQHF.

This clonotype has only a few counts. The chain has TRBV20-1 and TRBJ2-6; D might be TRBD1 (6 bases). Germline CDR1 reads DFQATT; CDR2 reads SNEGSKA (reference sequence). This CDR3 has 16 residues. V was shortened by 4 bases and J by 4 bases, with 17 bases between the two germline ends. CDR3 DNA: TGCAGTGCTAAGCCCAGGGGAATCTCCGGGGCCAACGTCCTGACTTTC. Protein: CSAKPRGISGANVLTF.

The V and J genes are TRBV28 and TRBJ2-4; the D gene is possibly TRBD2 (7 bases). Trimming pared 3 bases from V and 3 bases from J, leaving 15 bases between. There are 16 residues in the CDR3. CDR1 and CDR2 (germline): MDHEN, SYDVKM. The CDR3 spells CASSLCGGALKNIQYF. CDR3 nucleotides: TGTGCCAGCAGTTTGTGCGGGGGCGCCCTCAAAAACATTCAGTACTTC.

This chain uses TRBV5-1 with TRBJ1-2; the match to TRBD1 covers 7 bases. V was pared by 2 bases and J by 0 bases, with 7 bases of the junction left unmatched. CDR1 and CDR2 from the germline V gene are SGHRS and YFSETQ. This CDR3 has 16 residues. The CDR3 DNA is TGCGCCAGCAGCTTACAGCCGGGACAGTCTAACTATGGCTACACCTTC. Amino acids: CASSLQPGQSNYGYTF.

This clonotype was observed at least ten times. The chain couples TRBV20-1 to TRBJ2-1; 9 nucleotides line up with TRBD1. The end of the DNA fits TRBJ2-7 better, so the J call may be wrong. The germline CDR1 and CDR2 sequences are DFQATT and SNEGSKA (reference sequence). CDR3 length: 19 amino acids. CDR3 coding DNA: TGCAGTGCTAGGGGAACCGGGACAGGGTCCAGAATCTCCTACAATGAGCAGTACTTC. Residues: CSARGTGTGSRISYNEQYF.

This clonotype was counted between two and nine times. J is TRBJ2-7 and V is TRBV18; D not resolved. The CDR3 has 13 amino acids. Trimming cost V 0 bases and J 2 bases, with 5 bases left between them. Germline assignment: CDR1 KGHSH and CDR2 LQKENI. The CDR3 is CASSPPSTYEQYF. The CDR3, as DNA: TGTGCCAGCTCACCACCGTCAACCTACGAGCAGTACTTC. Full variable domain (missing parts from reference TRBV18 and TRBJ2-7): NAGVMQNPRHLVRRRGQEARLRCSPMKGHSHVYWYRQLPEEGLKFMVYLQKENIIDESGMPKERFSAEFPKEGPSILRIQQVVRGDSAAYFCASSPPSTYEQYFGPGTRLTVT.

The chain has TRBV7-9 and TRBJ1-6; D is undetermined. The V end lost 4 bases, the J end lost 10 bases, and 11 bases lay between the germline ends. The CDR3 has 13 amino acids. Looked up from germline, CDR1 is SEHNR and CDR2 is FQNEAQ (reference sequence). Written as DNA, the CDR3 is TGTGCCAGCAGCTCGTCAGCCCTCTCACCCCTCCACTTT. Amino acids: CASSSSALSPLHF.

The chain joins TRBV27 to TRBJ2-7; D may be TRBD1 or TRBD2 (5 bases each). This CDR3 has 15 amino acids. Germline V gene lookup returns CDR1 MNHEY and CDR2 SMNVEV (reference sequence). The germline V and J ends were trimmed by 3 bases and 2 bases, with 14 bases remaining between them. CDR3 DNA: TGTGCCAGCAGTTTTTGGGGGAGAAGACCCTACGAGCAGTACTTC. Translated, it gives CASSFWGRRPYEQYF.

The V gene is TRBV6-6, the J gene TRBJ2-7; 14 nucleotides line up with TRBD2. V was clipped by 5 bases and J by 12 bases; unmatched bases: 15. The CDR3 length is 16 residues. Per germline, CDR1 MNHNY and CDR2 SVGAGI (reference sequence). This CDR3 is CASSTSSGTSGGWRYF. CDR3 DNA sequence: TGTGCCAGCAGTACCTCCTCCGGGACTAGCGGGGGATGGCGGTACTTC.

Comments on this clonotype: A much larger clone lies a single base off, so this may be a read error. CDR3 region: CAGSQDPSTNYGYTF. In DNA, the CDR3 is TGTGCCGGCAGCCAAGATCCATCCACTAACTATGGCTACACCTTC. The chain combines TRBV4-2 with TRBJ1-2; D gene ambiguous. The CDR3 spans 15 residues. Germline CDR1 is LGHNA and CDR2 is YNFKEQ.

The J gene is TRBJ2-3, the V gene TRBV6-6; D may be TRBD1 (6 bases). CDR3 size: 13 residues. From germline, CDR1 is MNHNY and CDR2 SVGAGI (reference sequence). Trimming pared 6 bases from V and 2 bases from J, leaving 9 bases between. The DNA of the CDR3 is TGTGCCAGCAGATGGACAGCCACAGATACGCAGTATTTT. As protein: CASRWTATDTQYF.

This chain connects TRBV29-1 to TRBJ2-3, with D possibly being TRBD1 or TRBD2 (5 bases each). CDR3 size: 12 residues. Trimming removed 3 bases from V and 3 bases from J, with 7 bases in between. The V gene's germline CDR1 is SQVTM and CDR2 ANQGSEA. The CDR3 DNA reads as TGCAGCGTTGATGAGGGGACAGATACGCAGTATTTT. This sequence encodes CSVDEGTDTQYF.

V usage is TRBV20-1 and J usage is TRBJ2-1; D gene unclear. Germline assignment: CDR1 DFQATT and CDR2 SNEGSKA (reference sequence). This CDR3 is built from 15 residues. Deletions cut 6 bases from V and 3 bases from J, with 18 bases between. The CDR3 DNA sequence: TGCAGTGCGACCCCGGTAGAGCTGGACTACAATGAGCAGTTCTTC. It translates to CSATPVELDYNEQFF.

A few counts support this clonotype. In DNA form, the CDR3 reads TGTGCCAGCAGCAAGAGAGCCGGGACTAGCGGTCGCCAGTGGGGCTACAATGAGCAGTTCTTC. It encodes CASSKRAGTSGRQWGYNEQFF. The V and J genes are TRBV9 and TRBJ2-1; 11 nucleotides match TRBD2. The CDR3 runs to 21 residues. CDR1 is SGDLS, CDR2 YYNGEE, per germline. The V and J ends lost 4 bases and 3 bases, in that order; junction bases with no gene match: 21.